This T cell receptor (beta chain) was sequenced for a study of control samples from healthy donors and cancer patients. This clone was recorded only once. V was trimmed by 0 bases and J by 0 bases, leaving 7 bases between them. Germline V lookup: CDR1 SGHRS, CDR2 YFSETQ. The CDR3 spans 15 residues. Clones were read by immunoSEQ multiplex PCR, and TCRdb kept only the in-frame ones, dropping some. The repertoire holds about 83,000 clones, with roughly 89% as singletons. The source material was blood. This rearrangement joins TRBV5-1 to TRBJ1-3; D is uncertain. This clonotype was sampled from a man between 50 and 59 years old in good health. DNA for the CDR3: TGCGCCAGCAGCTTGGGGTCGATCTCTGGAAACACCATATATTTT. Translating it yields CASSLGSISGNTIYF.